This TCR beta chain came from a study of T cells after yellow fever vaccination. Germline V gene sequence: CDR1 LGHDT, CDR2 YNNKEL (reference sequence). The CDR3 totals 15 residues. Trimming removed 1 base from V and 5 bases from J; junction bases left unmatched: 4. TCRdb reprocessed the 5' RACE reads via MiXCR and lists one record per CDR3 protein. The sample has 150,000 to 200,000 distinct CDR3 sequences; about 6% are singletons. This receptor was identified in a man younger than 35 who received the YFV17D yellow fever vaccine. Sequences were derived from CD4+ T cells sorted from PBMCs, sampled on the day of the first yellow fever vaccination. The chain carries TRBV3-1 and TRBJ2-2; the match to TRBD1 covers 7 bases. The CDR3 nucleotides read TGTGCCAGCAGCCAAGGACAACAGGGGACCGGGGAGCTGTTTTTT. As protein: CASSQGQQGTGELFF.